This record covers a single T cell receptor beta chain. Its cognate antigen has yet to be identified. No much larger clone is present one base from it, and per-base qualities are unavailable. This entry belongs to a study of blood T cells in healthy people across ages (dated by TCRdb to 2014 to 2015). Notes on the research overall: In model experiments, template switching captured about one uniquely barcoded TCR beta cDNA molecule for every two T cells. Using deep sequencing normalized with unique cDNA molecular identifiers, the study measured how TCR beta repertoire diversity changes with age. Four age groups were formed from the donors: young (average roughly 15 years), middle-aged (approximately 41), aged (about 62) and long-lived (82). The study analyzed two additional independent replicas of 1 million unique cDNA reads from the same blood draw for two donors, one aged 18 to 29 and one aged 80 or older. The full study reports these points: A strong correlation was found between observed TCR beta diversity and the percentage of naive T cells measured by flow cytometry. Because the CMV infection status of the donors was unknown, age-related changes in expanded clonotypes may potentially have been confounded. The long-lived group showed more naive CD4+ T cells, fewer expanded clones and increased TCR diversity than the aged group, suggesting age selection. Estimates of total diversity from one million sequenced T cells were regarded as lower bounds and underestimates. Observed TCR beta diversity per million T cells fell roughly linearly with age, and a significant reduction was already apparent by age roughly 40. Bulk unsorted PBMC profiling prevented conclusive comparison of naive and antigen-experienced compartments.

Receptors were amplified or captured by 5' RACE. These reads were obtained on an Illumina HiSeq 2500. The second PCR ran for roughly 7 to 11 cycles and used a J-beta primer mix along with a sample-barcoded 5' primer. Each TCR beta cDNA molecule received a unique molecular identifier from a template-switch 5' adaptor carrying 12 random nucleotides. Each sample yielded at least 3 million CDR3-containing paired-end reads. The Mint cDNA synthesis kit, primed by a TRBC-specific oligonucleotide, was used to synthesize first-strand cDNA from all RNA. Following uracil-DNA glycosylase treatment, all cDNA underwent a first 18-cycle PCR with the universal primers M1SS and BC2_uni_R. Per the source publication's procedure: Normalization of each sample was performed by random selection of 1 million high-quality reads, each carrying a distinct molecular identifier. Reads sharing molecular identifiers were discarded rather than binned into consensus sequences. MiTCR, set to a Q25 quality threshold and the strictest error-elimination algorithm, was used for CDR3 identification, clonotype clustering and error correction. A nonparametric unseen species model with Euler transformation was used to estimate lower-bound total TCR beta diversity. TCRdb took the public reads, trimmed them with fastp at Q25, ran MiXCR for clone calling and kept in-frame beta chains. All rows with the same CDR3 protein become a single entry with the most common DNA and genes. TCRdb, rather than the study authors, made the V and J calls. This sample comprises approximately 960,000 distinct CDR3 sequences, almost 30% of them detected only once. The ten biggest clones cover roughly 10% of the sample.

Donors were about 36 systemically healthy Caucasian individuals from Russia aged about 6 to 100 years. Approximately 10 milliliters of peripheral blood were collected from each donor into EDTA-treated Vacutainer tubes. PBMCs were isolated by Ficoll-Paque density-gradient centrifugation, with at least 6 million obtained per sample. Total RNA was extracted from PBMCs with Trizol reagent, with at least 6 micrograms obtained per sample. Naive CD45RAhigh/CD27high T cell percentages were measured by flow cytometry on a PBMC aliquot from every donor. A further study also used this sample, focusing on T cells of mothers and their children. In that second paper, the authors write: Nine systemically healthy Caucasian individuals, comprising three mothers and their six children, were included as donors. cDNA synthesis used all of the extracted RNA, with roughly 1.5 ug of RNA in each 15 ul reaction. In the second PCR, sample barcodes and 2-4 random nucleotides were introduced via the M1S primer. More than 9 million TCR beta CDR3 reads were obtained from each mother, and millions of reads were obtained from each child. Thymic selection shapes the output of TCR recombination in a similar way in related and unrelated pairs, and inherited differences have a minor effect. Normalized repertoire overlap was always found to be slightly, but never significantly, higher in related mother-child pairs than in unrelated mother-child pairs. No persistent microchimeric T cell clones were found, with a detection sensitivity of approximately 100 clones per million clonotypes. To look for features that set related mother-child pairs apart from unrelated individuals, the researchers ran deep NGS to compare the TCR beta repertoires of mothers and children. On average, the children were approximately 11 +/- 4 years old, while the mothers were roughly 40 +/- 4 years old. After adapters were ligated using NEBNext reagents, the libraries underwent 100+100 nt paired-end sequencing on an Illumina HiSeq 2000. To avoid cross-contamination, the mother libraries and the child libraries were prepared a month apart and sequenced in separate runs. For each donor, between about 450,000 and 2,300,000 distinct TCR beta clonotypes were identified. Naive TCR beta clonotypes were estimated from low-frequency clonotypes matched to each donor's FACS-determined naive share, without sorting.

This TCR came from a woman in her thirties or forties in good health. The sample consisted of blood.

DNA sequence: TGTGCCAGCAGCTTAAACCCAGACTACAATCAGCCCCAGCATTTT. The resulting protein is CASSLNPDYNQPQHF. The rearranged chain carries TRBV7-2 and TRBJ1-5; the D gene lacks a confident call. Spanning cysteine to phenylalanine, the CDR3 consists of 15 amino acids. The only DNA kept is the CDR3, 45 bases in frame from the first base. V loses 2 bases, J loses 3 bases, and the germline ends lie 11 bases apart. Looking up the germline V gene yields CDR1 SGHTA and CDR2 FQGNSA.